The clone carrying this T cell receptor beta chain was seen once. This record belongs to a study of blood T cell repertoires in COVID-19. Study details: Samples taken during acute and convalescent COVID-19 were collected in the United States, Italy and Spain. Nucleic acid was either cDNA or gDNA, and it came from T cells, B-cell-depleted T cells, or PBMCs.

Ages ranged from roughly 18 to 95 years, with residence in about two dozen US areas. Exposed enrollees encountered a COVID-19 case at some point within 2 weeks before study entry. The repertoire was sequenced with immunoSEQ multiplex PCR; TCRdb's copy has only in-frame clones and lacks some. This table holds under 300,000 clones, 75% to 90% found once. This CDR3 has 14 residues. V lost 4 bases, J lost 1 base, and 8 bases lay in between. The germline gives CDR1 MDHEN, CDR2 SYDVKM. The chain joins TRBV28 to TRBJ1-3; D gene ambiguous. This sequence was found in a woman aged 40 to 50 who had been exposed to COVID-19. The sequenced sample was PBMCs or T cells enriched from blood (not recorded which). The DNA for the CDR3 is TGTGCCAGCAGTTCCCGGGTTTCTGGAAACACCATATATTTT. It specifies CASSSRVSGNTIYF.